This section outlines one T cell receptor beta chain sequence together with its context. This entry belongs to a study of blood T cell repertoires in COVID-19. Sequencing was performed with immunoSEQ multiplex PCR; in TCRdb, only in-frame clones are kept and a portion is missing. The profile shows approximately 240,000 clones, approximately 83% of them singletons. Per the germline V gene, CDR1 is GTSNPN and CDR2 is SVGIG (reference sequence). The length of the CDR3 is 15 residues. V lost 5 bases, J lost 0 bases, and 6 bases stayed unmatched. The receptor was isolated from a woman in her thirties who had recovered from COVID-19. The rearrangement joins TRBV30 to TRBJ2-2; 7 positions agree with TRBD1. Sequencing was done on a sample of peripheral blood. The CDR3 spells CAWDRTGANTGELFF. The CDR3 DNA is TGTGCCTGGGACCGGACAGGAGCGAACACCGGGGAGCTGTTTTTT.